The T cell receptor beta chain described here comes from a study of a mutant IDH1 vaccine in newly diagnosed glioma. Study-wide background: Patients came in for eight vaccinations, in weeks 1, 3, 5, 7, 11, 15, 19 and 23.

CDR3 size: 14 residues. V was trimmed by 2 bases and J by 1 base, leaving 5 bases between them. Germline V gene sequence: CDR1 MNHNY, CDR2 SVGAGI (reference sequence). The time point here: week 11, during vaccination. Every vaccine dose comprised 300 ug of mutant IDH1 20-mer peptide plus topical imiquimod. Donor diagnoses consisted of new WHO grade 3 or 4 IDH1-mutant, ATRX-lost astrocytomas. Points on this clone: Its antigen remains unknown.

TCRdb's copy holds only in-frame clones and misses some; the assay was immunoSEQ multiplex PCR. There are roughly 120,000 clones in the sample; roughly 90% occur only once, and roughly 0.57% lies in the top ten. The chain links TRBV6-6 to TRBJ2-2, with unresolved D. This specimen consisted of PBMCs, obtained from a glioma patient whose treatment included an IDH1 peptide vaccine. This receptor was obtained from a woman in her 50s with glioma. The CDR3 DNA reads TGTGCCAGCAGTTACAATATGAACACCGGGGAGCTGTTTTTT. Translated, it gives CASSYNMNTGELFF.